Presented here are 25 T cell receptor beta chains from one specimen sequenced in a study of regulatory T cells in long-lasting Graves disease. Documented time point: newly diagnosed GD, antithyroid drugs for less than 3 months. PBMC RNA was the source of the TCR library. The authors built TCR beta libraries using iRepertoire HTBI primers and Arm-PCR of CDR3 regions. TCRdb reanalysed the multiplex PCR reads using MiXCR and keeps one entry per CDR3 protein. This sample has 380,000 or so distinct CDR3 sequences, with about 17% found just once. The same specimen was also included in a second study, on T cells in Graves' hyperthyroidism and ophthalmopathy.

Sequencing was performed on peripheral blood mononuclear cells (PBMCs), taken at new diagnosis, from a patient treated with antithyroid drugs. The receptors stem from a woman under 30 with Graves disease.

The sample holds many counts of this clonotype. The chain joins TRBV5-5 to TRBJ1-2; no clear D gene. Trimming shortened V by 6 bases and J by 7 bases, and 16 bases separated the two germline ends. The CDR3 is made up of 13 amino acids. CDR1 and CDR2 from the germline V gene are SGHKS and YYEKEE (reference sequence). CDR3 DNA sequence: TGTGCCAGCAACCCCGCCGGGTATGGTGGCTACACCTTC. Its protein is CASNPAGYGGYTF.

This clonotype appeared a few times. CDR3 in amino acids: CAWSVRGVTSGFYNEQFF. In nucleotides, the CDR3 is TGTGCCTGGAGTGTACGGGGAGTGACTAGCGGATTCTACAATGAGCAGTTCTTC. V usage is TRBV30 and J usage is TRBJ2-1; 9 positions agree with TRBD2. Germline values: CDR1 GTSNPN, CDR2 SVGIG (reference sequence). Trimming removed 0 bases from V and 3 bases from J; junction bases left unmatched: 12. The CDR3 is 18 amino acids.

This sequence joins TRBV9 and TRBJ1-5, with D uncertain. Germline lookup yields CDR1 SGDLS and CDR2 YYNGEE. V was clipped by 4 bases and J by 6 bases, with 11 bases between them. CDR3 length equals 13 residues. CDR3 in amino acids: CASSTSVGQPQHF. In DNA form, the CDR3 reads TGTGCCAGCAGCACCTCGGTAGGTCAGCCCCAGCATTTT.

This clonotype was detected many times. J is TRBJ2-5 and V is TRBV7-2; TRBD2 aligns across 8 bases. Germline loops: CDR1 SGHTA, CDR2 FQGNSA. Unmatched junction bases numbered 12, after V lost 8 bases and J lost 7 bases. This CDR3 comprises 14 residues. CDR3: CASLTQAGGGTQYF. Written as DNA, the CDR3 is TGTGCCAGCCTCACCCAGGCGGGGGGTGGGACCCAGTACTTC.

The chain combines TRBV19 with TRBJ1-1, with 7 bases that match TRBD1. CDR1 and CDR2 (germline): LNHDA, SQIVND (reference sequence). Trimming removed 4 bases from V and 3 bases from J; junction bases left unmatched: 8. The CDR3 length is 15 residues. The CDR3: CASSTPPDRDTEAFF. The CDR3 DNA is TGTGCCAGTAGTACTCCCCCTGACAGGGACACTGAAGCTTTCTTT. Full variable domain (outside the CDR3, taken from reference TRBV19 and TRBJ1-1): DGGITQSPKYLFRKEGQNVTLSCEQNLNHDAMYWYRQDPGQGLRLIYYSQIVNDFQKGDIAEGYSVSREKKESFPLTVTSAQKNPTAFYLCASSTPPDRDTEAFFGQGTRLTVV.

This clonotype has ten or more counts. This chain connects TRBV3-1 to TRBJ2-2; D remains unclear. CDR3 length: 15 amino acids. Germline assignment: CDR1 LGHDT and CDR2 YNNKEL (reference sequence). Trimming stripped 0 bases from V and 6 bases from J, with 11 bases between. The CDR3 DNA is TGTGCCAGCAGCCAAGAGCTTGCGGTTCCCGGGGAGCTGTTTTTT. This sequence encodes CASSQELAVPGELFF.

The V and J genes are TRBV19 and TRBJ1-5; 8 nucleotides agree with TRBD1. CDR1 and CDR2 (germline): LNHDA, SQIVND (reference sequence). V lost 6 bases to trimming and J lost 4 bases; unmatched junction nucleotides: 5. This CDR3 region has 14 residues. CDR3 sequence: CASSSGGLNQPQHF. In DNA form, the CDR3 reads TGTGCCAGTAGCTCAGGGGGCTTGAATCAGCCCCAGCATTTT.

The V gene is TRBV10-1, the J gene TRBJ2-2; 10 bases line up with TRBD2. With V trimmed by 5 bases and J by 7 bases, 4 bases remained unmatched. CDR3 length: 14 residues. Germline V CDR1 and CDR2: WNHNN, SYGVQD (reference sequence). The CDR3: CASSYRTSGGELFF. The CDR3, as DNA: TGCGCCAGCAGTTACAGGACTAGCGGCGGGGAGCTGTTTTTT.

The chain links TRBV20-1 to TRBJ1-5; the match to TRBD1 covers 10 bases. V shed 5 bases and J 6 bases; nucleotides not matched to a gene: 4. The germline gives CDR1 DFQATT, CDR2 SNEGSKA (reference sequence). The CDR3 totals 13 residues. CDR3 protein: CSAGTGAAQPQHF. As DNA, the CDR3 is TGCAGTGCTGGGACAGGGGCCGCTCAGCCCCAGCATTTT.

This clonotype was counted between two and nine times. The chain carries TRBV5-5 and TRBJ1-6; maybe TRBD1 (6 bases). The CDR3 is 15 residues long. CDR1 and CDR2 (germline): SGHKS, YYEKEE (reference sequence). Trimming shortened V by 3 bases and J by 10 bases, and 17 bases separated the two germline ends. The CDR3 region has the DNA TGTGCCAGCAGCTCGGGGGGGGCTGGAGGATCACCCCTCCACTTT. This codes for CASSSGGAGGSPLHF.

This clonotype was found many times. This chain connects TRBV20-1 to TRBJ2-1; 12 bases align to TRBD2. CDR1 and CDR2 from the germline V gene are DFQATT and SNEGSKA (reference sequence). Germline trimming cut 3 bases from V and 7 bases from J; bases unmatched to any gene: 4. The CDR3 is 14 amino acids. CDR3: CSARLAGGHNEQFF. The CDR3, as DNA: TGCAGTGCTAGGCTAGCGGGGGGGCATAATGAGCAGTTCTTC.

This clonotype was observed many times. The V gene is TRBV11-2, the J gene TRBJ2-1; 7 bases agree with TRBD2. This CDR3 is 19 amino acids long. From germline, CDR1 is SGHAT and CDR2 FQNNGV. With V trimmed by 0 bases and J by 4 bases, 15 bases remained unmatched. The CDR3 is CASSLDRVGGSGPYNEQFF. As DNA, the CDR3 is TGTGCCAGCAGCTTAGATCGCGTTGGGGGTAGCGGGCCTTACAATGAGCAGTTCTTC.

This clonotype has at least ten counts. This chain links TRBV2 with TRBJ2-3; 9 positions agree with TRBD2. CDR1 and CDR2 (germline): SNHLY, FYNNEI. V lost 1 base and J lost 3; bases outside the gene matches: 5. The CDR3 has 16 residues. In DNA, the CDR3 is TGTGCCAGCAGTGAAGAGGGAGCGGGAGGAACAGATACGCAGTATTTT. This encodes CASSEEGAGGTDTQYF.

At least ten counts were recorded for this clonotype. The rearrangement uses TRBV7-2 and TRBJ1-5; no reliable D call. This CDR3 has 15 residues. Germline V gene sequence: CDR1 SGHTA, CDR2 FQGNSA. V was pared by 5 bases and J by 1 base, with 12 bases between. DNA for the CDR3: TGTGCCAGCAGCCCTTTAGGTTCCAGCAATCAGCCCCAGCATTTT. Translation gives CASSPLGSSNQPQHF. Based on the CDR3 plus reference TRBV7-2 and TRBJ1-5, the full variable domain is GAGVSQSPSNKVTEKGKDVELRCDPISGHTALYWYRQSLGQGLEFLIYFQGNSAPDKSGLPSDRFSAERTGGSVSTLTIQRTQQEDSAVYLCASSPLGSSNQPQHFGDGTRLSIL.

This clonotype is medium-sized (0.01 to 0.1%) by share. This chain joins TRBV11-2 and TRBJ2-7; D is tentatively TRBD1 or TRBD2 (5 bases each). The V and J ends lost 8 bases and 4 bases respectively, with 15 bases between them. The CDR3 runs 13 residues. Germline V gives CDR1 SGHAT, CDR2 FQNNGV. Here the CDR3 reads CASVPRDGYEQYF. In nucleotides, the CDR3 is TGTGCCAGCGTACCCCGGGACGGTTACGAGCAGTACTTC.

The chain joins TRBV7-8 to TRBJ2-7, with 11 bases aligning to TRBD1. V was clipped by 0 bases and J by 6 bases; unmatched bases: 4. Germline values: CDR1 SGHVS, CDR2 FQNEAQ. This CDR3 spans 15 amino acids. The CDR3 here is CASSLARGTGGEQYF. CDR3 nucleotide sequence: TGTGCCAGCAGCTTAGCTAGGGGGACAGGGGGCGAGCAGTACTTC.

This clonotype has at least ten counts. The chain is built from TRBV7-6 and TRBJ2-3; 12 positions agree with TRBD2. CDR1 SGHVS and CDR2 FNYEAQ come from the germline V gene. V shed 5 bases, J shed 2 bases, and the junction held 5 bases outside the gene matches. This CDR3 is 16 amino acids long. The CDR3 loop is CASSKTSGGPTDTQYF. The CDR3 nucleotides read TGTGCCAGCAGCAAGACTAGCGGGGGACCCACAGATACGCAGTATTTT.

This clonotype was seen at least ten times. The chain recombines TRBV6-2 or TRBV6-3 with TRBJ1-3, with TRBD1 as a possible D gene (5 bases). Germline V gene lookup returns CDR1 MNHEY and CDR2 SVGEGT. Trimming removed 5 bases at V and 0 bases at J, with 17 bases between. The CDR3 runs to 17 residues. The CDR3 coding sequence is TGTGCCAGCAGTCCCATCGTGGGGGTCACCTCTGGAAACACCATATATTTT. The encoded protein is CASSPIVGVTSGNTIYF.

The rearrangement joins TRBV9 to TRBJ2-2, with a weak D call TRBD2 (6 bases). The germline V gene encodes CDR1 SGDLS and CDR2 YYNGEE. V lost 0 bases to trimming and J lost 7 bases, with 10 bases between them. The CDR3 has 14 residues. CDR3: CASSVAGDLGELFF. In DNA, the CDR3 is TGTGCCAGCAGCGTAGCGGGAGACCTCGGGGAGCTGTTTTTT. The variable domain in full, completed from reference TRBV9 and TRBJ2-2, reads DSGVTQTPKHLITATGQRVTLRCSPRSGDLSVYWYQQSLDQGLQFLIQYYNGEERAKGNILERFSAQQFPDLHSELNLSSLELGDSALYFCASSVAGDLGELFFGEGSRLTVL.

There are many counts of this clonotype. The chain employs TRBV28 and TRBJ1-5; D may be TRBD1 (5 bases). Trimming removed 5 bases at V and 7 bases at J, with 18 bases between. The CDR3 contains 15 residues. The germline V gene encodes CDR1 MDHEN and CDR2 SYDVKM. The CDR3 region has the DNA TGTGCCAGCAGTCCTGGGACTTACCGGCTCCAGCCCCAGCATTTT. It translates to CASSPGTYRLQPQHF.

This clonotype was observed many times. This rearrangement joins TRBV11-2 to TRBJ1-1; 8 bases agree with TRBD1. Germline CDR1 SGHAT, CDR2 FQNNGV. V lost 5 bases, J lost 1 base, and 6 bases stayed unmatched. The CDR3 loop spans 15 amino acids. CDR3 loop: CASSPTGGKNTEAFF. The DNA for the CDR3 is TGTGCCAGCAGCCCCACAGGGGGAAAGAACACTGAAGCTTTCTTT.

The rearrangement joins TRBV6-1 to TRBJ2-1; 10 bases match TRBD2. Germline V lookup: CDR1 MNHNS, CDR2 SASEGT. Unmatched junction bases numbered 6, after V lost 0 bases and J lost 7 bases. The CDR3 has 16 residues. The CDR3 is CASSEAHLAGANEQFF. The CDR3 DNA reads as TGTGCCAGCAGTGAAGCTCACCTAGCGGGGGCGAATGAGCAGTTCTTC.

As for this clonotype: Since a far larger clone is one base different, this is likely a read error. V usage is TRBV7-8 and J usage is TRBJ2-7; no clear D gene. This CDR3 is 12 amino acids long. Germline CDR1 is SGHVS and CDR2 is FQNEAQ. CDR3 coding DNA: TGTGCCAGCAGATTAGTGCCCAACGAGCAGTACTTC. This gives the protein CASRLVPNEQYF.

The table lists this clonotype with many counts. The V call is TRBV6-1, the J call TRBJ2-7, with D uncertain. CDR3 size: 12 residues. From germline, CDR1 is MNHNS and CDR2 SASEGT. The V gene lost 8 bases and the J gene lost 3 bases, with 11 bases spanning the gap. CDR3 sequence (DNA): TGTGCCAGCTGGTCTCAGAACTACGAGCAGTACTTC. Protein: CASWSQNYEQYF.

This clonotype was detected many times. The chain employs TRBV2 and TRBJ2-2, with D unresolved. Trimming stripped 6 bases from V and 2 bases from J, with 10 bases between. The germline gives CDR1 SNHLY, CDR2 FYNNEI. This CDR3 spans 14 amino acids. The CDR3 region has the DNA TGTGCCAGCAGGGGATCACTCAACACCGGGGAGCTGTTTTTT. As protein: CASRGSLNTGELFF.